The next 2 T cell receptor beta chains were all read from a single sample in a study of cytomegalovirus exposure and HLA in healthy donors. The PCR contained 60 Vbeta and 13 Jbeta primers. Data came from immunoSEQ multiplex PCR; TCRdb stores just in-frame clones and leaves some out. This sample has 100,000 to 120,000 clones, with roughly two thirds found just once. Sequenced material: PBMCs. Receptors originate from a young man in good health and CMV-seronegative.

V usage is TRBV6-5 and J usage is TRBJ2-1; TRBD2 matches 8 bases. V was pared by 6 bases and J by 2 bases, with 6 bases of the junction left unmatched. This CDR3 contains 15 residues. Germline V gives CDR1 MNHEY, CDR2 SVGAGI. Written as DNA, the CDR3 is TGTGCCAGCAGCCCGACTAGCGATGCCTACAATGAGCAGTTCTTC. This encodes CASSPTSDAYNEQFF.

This chain connects TRBV4-3 to TRBJ2-5; 10 bases fit TRBD1. J gave up 1 base and V 2 bases, and 10 bases lay outside the gene matches. Germline assignment: CDR1 LGHNA and CDR2 YSLEER. The CDR3 spans 18 residues. CDR3 sequence: CASSQSPGQGISQETQYF. In nucleotides, the CDR3 is TGCGCCAGCAGCCAATCTCCGGGACAGGGGATTTCCCAAGAGACCCAGTACTTC.